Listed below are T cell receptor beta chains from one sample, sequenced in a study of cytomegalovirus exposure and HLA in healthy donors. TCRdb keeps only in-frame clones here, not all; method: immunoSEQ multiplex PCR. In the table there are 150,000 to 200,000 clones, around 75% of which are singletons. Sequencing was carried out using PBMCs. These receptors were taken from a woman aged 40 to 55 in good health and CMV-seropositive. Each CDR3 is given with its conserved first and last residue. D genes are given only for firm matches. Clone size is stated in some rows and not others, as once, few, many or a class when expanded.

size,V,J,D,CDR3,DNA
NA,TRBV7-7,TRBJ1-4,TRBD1,CASSLTGGTSEKLFF,TGTGCTAGCAGCCTGACAGGGGGCACGAGTGAAAAACTGTTTTTT
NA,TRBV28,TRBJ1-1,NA,CASSYLGGAGTEAFF,TGTGCCAGCAGTTACCTGGGCGGGGCTGGCACTGAAGCTTTCTTT
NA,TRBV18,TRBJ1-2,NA,CASSPTAGEGYTF,TGTGCCAGCTCACCAACCGCAGGGGAAGGCTACACCTTC
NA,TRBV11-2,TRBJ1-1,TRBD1,CASSLGTGRNTEAFF,TGCGCCAGCAGCTTGGGGACAGGGAGGAACACTGAAGCTTTCTTT
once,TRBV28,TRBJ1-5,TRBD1,CASSRSTGGRGQPQHF,TGTGCCAGCAGTCGCTCCACAGGGGGGCGAGGACAGCCCCAGCATTTT
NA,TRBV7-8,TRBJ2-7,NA,CASSLGIGGLPYEQYF,TGTGCCAGCAGCTTAGGGATCGGAGGGCTCCCCTACGAGCAGTACTTC
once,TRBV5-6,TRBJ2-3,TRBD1,CASSLGTGTTDTQYF,TGTGCCAGCAGCTTGGGGACAGGGACCACAGATACGCAGTATTTT
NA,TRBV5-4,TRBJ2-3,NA,CASSLEPGQISTDTQYF,TGTGCCAGCAGCTTAGAACCCGGACAGATTAGCACAGATACGCAGTATTTT
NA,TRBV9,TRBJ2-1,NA,CASSPRVGVGVHEQFF,TGTGCCAGCAGCCCCCGTGTGGGAGTCGGAGTACATGAGCAGTTCTTC
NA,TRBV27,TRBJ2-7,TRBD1,CASSSPDRATYEQYF,TGTGCCAGCAGTAGCCCGGACAGGGCAACCTACGAGCAGTACTTC
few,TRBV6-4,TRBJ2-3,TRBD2,CASSGRGETDTQYF,TGTGCCAGCAGCGGGAGGGGAGAGACAGATACGCAGTATTTT
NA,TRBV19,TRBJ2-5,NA,CASSMYTQETQYF,TGTGCCAGTAGTATGTACACCCAAGAGACCCAGTACTTC
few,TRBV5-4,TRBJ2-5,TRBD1,CASNLPGQKQETQYF,TGTGCCAGCAATCTGCCGGGACAGAAGCAAGAGACCCAGTACTTC
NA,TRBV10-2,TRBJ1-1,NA,CASRKQGSTEAFF,TGCGCCAGCAGGAAACAGGGTTCAACTGAAGCTTTCTTT
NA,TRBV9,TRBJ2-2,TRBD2,CASSVAAKGLANTGELFF,TGTGCCAGCAGCGTTGCGGCAAAAGGACTAGCGAACACCGGGGAGCTGTTTTTT
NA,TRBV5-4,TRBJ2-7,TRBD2,CASSLASSGRHEQYF,TGTGCCAGCAGCTTGGCGTCCAGCGGGAGACACGAGCAGTACTTC
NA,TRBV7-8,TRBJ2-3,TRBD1,CASRAGGLSTDTQYF,TGTGCCAGCAGGGCAGGGGGTCTTAGCACAGATACGCAGTATTTT
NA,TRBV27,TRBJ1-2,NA,CASSATGYGYTF,TGTGCCAGCAGTGCAACAGGGTATGGCTACACCTTC
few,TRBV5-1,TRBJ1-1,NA,CASSLDSGNTEAFF,TGCGCCAGCAGCTTAGACTCCGGAAACACTGAAGCTTTCTTT
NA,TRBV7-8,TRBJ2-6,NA,CASSSQGQAGANVLTF,TGTGCCAGCAGCTCGCAGGGGCAGGCTGGGGCCAACGTCCTGACTTTC
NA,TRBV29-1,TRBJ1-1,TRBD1,CSSWTGNTEAFF,TGCAGCTCCTGGACAGGGAACACTGAAGCTTTCTTT
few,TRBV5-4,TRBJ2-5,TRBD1,CASSFQGAETQYF,TGTGCCAGCAGCTTCCAGGGGGCGGAGACCCAGTACTTC
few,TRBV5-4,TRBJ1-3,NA,CASSLAGGNTIYF,TGTGCCAGCAGCTTAGCAGGAGGAAACACCATATATTTT
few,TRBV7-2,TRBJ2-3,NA,CASSLARLAGDTQYF,TGTGCCAGCAGCTTAGCGAGGCTAGCAGGAGATACGCAGTATTTT
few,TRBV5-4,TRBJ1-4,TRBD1,CASNGTENEKLFF,TGTGCCAGCAACGGGACAGAGAATGAAAAACTGTTTTTT
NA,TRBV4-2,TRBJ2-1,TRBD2,CASSQFLGTSGYNEQFF,TGTGCCAGCAGCCAGTTCCTCGGGACTAGCGGTTACAATGAGCAGTTCTTC
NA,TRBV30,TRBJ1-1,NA,CAWSVRGMERYTEAFF,TGTGCCTGGAGTGTACGGGGGATGGAGAGATACACTGAAGCTTTCTTT
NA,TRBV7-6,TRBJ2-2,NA,CASKRQGNTGELFF,TGTGCCAGCAAGCGTCAGGGGAACACCGGGGAGCTGTTTTTT
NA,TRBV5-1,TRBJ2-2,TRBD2,CASYAGTSGIRRVGELFF,TGCGCCAGTTACGCCGGGACTAGCGGGATAAGACGGGTCGGGGAGCTGTTTTTT
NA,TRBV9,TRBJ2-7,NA,CASSVESGPPYEQYF,TGTGCCAGCAGCGTAGAAAGCGGGCCTCCATACGAGCAGTACTTC
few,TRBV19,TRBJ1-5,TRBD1,CASSIRTGGGQPQHF,TGTGCCAGTAGTATCCGGACAGGGGGCGGTCAGCCCCAGCATTTT
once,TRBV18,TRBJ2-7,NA,CASSPRRRTEYYEQYF,TGTGCCAGCTCACCAAGGAGGAGGACAGAATACTACGAGCAGTACTTC
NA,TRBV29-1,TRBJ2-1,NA,CSVEVTSNEQFF,TGCAGCGTTGAAGTGACTAGCAATGAGCAGTTCTTC
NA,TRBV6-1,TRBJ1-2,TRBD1,CASRGDRGRGYTF,TGTGCCAGCAGAGGGGACAGGGGACGTGGCTACACCTTC
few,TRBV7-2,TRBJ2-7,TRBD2,CASSLREGPYEQYF,TGTGCCAGCAGCCTCCGGGAGGGCCCCTACGAGCAGTACTTC
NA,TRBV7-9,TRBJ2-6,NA,CASSSPGGHGANVLTF,TGTGCCAGCAGCTCCCCCGGGGGGCATGGGGCCAACGTCCTGACTTTC
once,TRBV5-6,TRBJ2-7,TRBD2,CASSAGTSGSGPFYEQYF,TGTGCCAGCAGCGCCGGGACTAGCGGGAGTGGTCCGTTCTACGAGCAGTACTTC
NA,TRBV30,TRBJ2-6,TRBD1,CAWSQGAGANVLTF,TGTGCCTGGAGCCAGGGGGCCGGGGCCAACGTCCTGACTTTC
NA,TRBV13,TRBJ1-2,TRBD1,CASSEGTGHYGYTF,TGTGCCAGCAGCGAAGGGACAGGGCACTATGGCTACACCTTC
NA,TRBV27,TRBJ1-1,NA,CASSPPAGARISPAFF,TGTGCCAGCAGCCCCCCCGCAGGGGCGCGAATAAGCCCCGCTTTCTTT
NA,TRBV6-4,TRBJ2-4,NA,CASSQGPQGIQYF,TGTGCCAGCAGCCAGGGCCCGCAGGGCATTCAGTACTTC
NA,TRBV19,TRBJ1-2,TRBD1,CASSSGTGNGYTF,TGTGCCAGTAGTTCCGGGACAGGGAATGGCTACACCTTC
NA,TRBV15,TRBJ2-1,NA,CATSRGLGGNEQFF,TGTGCCACCAGCAGAGGGTTAGGGGGCAATGAGCAGTTCTTC
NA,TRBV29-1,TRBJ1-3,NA,CSVADRFSGNTIYF,TGCAGCGTTGCTGACAGATTCTCTGGAAACACCATATATTTT
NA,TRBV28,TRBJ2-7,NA,CASSYTSYEQYF,TGTGCCAGCAGTTATACTAGCTACGAGCAGTACTTC
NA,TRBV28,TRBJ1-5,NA,CASSFRAVNQPQHF,TGTGCCAGCAGTTTTCGCGCGGTCAATCAGCCCCAGCATTTT
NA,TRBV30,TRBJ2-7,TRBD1,CAWENRQGAGEQHF,TGTGCCTGGGAGAATCGACAGGGGGCCGGCGAGCAGCACTTC
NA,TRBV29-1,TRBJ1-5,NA,CSVVLGNQPQHF,TGCAGCGTTGTCCTCGGCAATCAGCCCCAGCATTTT
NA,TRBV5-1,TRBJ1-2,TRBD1,CASSKNPRDRSNYGYTF,TGCGCCAGCAGCAAGAACCCTAGGGACAGGTCGAACTATGGCTACACCTTC
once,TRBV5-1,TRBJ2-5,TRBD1,CASSLGSGQGAGETQYF,TGCGCCAGCAGCTTGGGAAGCGGACAGGGGGCTGGGGAGACCCAGTACTTC
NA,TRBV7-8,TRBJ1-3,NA,CASSPTAGNTIYF,TGTGCCAGCAGCCCGACAGCCGGAAACACCATATATTTT
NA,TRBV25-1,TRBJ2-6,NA,CASSPTTTGANVLTF,TGTGCCAGCAGTCCCACTACGACCGGGGCCAACGTCCTGACTTTC
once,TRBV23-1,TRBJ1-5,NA,CASTPGGPSNQPQHF,TGCGCCAGCACCCCGGGGGGTCCAAGTAATCAGCCCCAGCATTTT